This entry concerns a single T cell receptor (beta chain). This sample was included in a study of follicular helper T cells after annual influenza vaccination. The time point was: 2015-2016 season, 7 days after influenza vaccination. Adults received seasonal inactivated influenza vaccine, with sorted blood CD4 subsets sequenced before and after. Sequencing of TCRB used Survey level resolution. TCRdb's copy holds only in-frame clones and misses some; the assay was immunoSEQ multiplex PCR. The profile covers 8,500 to 9,000 clones, with approximately 85% appearing a single time and roughly 4.3% taken by the ten largest. This sequence originates from an adult who received the influenza vaccine. The sample here was CXCR5+ CD38- circulating T follicular helper cells from blood, taken 7 days after influenza vaccination. The subset: circulating Tfh, non-naive CD4+CXCR5+PD-1+ (ICOS+CD38+ or ICOS-CD38-).

The CDR3 loop reads CASSSASSYEQYF. CDR3 coding DNA: TGTGCCAGCAGTTCTGCGAGCTCCTACGAGCAGTACTTC. This chain links TRBV28 with TRBJ2-7; no definite D call. Trimming shortened V by 4 bases and J by 0 bases, and 7 bases separated the two germline ends. Per germline, CDR1 MDHEN and CDR2 SYDVKM. The CDR3 spans 13 residues.